This entry describes one TCR beta chain. These data belong to a study of blood T cells in healthy people across ages. Across the study: Researchers report that template switching captured about one barcoded beta molecule per two T cells.

The second PCR ran about 7 to 12 cycles with a sample-barcoded 5' primer and J-beta primers. TCRdb re-analysed the 5' RACE reads in MiXCR, keeping a single row per CDR3 protein. The sample shows over 1,200,000 distinct CDR3 sequences, roughly 60% of them seen only once. The CDR3 spans 14 residues. CDR1 MNHEY and CDR2 SMNVEV come from the germline V gene (reference sequence). Trimming took off 5 bases at V and 3 bases at J, with 14 bases between the two ends. The sequencing sample was made of blood. The sequence came from a man aged 18 to 29 in good health. V is TRBV27 and J is TRBJ2-7, with D unclear. The CDR3 here is CASSVWPMDYEQYF. The DNA for the CDR3 is TGTGCCAGCAGTGTATGGCCAATGGACTACGAGCAGTACTTC.